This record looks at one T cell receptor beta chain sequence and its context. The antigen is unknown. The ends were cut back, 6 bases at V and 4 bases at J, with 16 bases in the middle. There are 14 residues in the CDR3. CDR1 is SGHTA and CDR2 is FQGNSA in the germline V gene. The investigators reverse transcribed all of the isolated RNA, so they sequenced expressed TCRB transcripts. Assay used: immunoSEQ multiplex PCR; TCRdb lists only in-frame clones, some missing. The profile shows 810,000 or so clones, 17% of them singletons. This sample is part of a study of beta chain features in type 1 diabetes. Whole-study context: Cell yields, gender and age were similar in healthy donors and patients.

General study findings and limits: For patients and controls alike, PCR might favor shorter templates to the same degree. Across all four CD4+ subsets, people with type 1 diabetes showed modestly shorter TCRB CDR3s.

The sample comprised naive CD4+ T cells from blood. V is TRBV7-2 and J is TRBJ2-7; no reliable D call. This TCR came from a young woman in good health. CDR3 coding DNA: TGTGCCAGCAGACCAAATGACGCTAGATACGAGCAGTACTTC. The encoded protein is CASRPNDARYEQYF. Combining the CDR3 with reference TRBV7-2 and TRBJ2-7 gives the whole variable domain GAGVSQSPSNKVTEKGKDVELRCDPISGHTALYWYRQSLGQGLEFLIYFQGNSAPDKSGLPSDRFSAERTGGSVSTLTIQRTQQEDSAVYLCASRPNDARYEQYFGPGTRLTVT.